These 22 T cell receptor beta chains were sequenced from one sample in a study of shared clonotypes between healthy human individuals. Naive CD8 cells lacked CD45RO, underwent positive selection for CCR7 and left out terminally differentiated effector memory CD45RA+ cells. The assay was immunoSEQ multiplex PCR, and TCRdb's table has in-frame clones only and misses some. Of about 2 million clones in the sample, roughly 94% were seen once. Sequenced: naive CD8+ T cells sorted from blood. The receptors originated from a man between 18 and 35 years old in good health.

The genes are TRBV9 and TRBJ1-2; 10 nucleotides line up with TRBD1. The CDR3 is 13 amino acids. The V segment lost 3 bases and the J segment 6 bases; nucleotides outside the gene matches: 2. The germline V gene encodes CDR1 SGDLS and CDR2 YYNGEE. The CDR3 loop reads CASSGDRGDGYTF. CDR3 bases: TGTGCCAGCAGCGGGGACAGGGGTGATGGCTACACCTTC.

The genes are TRBV23-1 and TRBJ2-2; 7 nucleotides match TRBD1. TRBV23-1 has ORF status, its function being uncertain. The CDR3 contains 13 residues. Trimming removed 11 bases from V and 1 base from J; junction bases left unmatched: 4. As DNA, the CDR3 is TGCGCCGGACGGGACAGGAACACCGGGGAGCTGTTTTTT. It encodes CAGRDRNTGELFF.

This clone was seen just once. The V gene is TRBV19, the J gene TRBJ2-1, with D perhaps matching TRBD1 or TRBD2 (5 bases each). The ends were cut back, 5 bases at V and 6 bases at J, with 20 bases in the middle. CDR3 size: 16 residues. Germline-derived CDR1 and CDR2 are LNHDA and SQIVND (reference sequence). CDR3 in DNA: TGTGCCAGTAGTTCACTGTGGGGGTCAATTACCAATGAGCAGTTCTTC. Its protein is CASSSLWGSITNEQFF.

In its sample, this clone was seen a few times. CDR3 nucleotide sequence: TGCGCCAGCAGCCCCGGGGGGGGACAGGGAATTTCATACTCTGGAAACACCATATATTTT. Protein product: CASSPGGGQGISYSGNTIYF. The genes are TRBV4-1 and TRBJ1-3, with 9 bases matching TRBD1. This CDR3 is 20 amino acids long. J was trimmed by 0 bases and V by 4 bases; bases with no gene match: 16. Germline loops: CDR1 MGHRA, CDR2 YSYEKL.

This rearrangement joins TRBV27 to TRBJ1-2; the D is unclear. Deletions cut 0 bases from V and 3 bases from J, with 11 bases between. CDR1 is MNHEY and CDR2 is SMNVEV in the germline V gene (reference sequence). CDR3 length: 15 residues. CDR3 sequence (DNA): TGTGCCAGCAGTTTATCCCCCACAGTTCACTATGGCTACACCTTC. Its protein is CASSLSPTVHYGYTF.

The rearrangement links TRBV5-5 to TRBJ2-7; no clear D. CDR1 is SGHKS and CDR2 is YYEKEE in the germline V gene (reference sequence). V lost 0 bases and J 3 bases, leaving 16 bases between the germline ends. The length of the CDR3 is 16 residues. CDR3 loop: CASSLVGSAVFYEQYF. The CDR3 DNA is TGTGCCAGCAGCTTGGTAGGGTCGGCCGTCTTCTACGAGCAGTACTTC.

This clone has just a few counts. In the same sample, other DNA sequences code for this CDR3. V is TRBV27 and J is TRBJ2-5; tentative D call: TRBD2 (6 bases). Germline CDR1 reads MNHEY; CDR2 reads SMNVEV (reference sequence). The CDR3 consists of 12 residues. Trimming left V 3 bases short and J 4 bases short, with 6 bases between. The CDR3 DNA sequence: TGTGCCAGCAGTTTCGGGGGAGAGACCCAGTACTTC. Its protein is CASSFGGETQYF.

The chain couples TRBV6-1 to TRBJ2-5; unclear D gene. CDR1 and CDR2 (germline): MNHNS, SASEGT. The CDR3 has 12 amino acids. V was trimmed by 5 bases and J by 1 base, leaving 5 bases between them. CDR3 protein: CASSHIQETQYF. The CDR3 DNA follows: TGTGCCAGCAGTCATATCCAAGAGACCCAGTACTTC.

The rearrangement links TRBV2 to TRBJ2-7; the D is unclear. Germline CDR1 SNHLY, CDR2 FYNNEI. Trimming shortened V by 5 bases and J by 5 bases, and 10 bases separated the two germline ends. The length of the CDR3 is 12 residues. CDR3 coding DNA: TGTGCCAGCAGTATAGAATCCAACGAGCAGTACTTC. Protein sequence: CASSIESNEQYF.

The V call is TRBV5-6, the J call TRBJ2-5; a weak D match, TRBD1 (5 bases). Germline V gene data show CDR1 as SGHDT and CDR2 as YYEEEE. This CDR3 has 15 residues. The ends were cut back, 4 bases at V and 5 bases at J, with 18 bases in the middle. Written as DNA, the CDR3 is TGTGCCAGCAGCCTGGGGCCCTTGGGGCCGGAGACCCAGTACTTC. It yields the protein CASSLGPLGPETQYF.

The table lists this clone with a few counts. The chain has TRBV2 and TRBJ2-5; TRBD2 matches at 10 bases. With V trimmed by 4 bases and J by 4 bases, 6 bases remained unmatched. CDR3 length equals 15 residues. The germline V gene encodes CDR1 SNHLY and CDR2 FYNNEI. The CDR3 bases are TGTGCCAGCAGTGTTAATAGCGGGGGGCTAGAGACCCAGTACTTC. It encodes CASSVNSGGLETQYF.

As regards this clone: Other nucleotide sequences in the sample specify the same CDR3. The gene calls are TRBV4-1 and TRBJ2-7, with D unclear. CDR3 length equals 13 residues. Germline CDR1 and CDR2: MGHRA and YSYEKL. Trimming removed 1 base at V and 3 bases at J, with 7 bases between. Here the CDR3 reads CASSQVPGYEQYF. CDR3 DNA: TGCGCCAGCAGCCAAGTGCCGGGCTACGAGCAGTACTTC.

This chain connects TRBV6-5 to TRBJ1-4; D perhaps matches TRBD1 (6 bases). V lost 6 bases and J lost 4, with 12 bases in between. There are 14 residues in the CDR3. CDR1 MNHEY and CDR2 SVGAGI come from the germline V gene. This CDR3 reads CASSTGFGNEKLFF. In nucleotides, the CDR3 is TGTGCCAGCAGCACAGGGTTTGGTAATGAAAAACTGTTTTTT.

Worth noting for this clone: In the same sample, other DNA sequences code for this CDR3. The chain has TRBV28 and TRBJ1-1; D unclear. Trimming shortened V by 3 bases and J by 7 bases, and 6 bases separated the two germline ends. The germline V gene has CDR1 MDHEN and CDR2 SYDVKM. This CDR3 contains 11 residues. The CDR3 region has the DNA TGTGCCAGCAGTTTTCCGGGTGAAGCTTTCTTT. Residues: CASSFPGEAFF.

This clone was found once. This rearrangement joins TRBV28 to TRBJ1-4; 8 nucleotides agree with TRBD1. V lost 2 bases to trimming and J lost 5 bases; unmatched junction nucleotides: 4. Germline-derived CDR1 and CDR2 are MDHEN and SYDVKM. The CDR3 loop spans 15 amino acids. CDR3 residues: CASSLQAGGNEKLFF. The CDR3 nucleotides read TGTGCCAGCAGTTTACAGGCAGGGGGCAATGAAAAACTGTTTTTT.

This clone was seen a few times. The chain recombines TRBV27 with TRBJ1-6, with TRBD1 as a possible D gene (5 bases). Deletions cut 3 bases from V and 7 bases from J, with 13 bases between. This CDR3 has 15 amino acids. The germline V gene encodes CDR1 MNHEY and CDR2 SMNVEV (reference sequence). The CDR3 bases are TGTGCCAGCAGTTTGTCCGGACAAAGGAATTCACCCCTCCACTTT. The encoded protein is CASSLSGQRNSPLHF.

This sequence joins TRBV25-1 and TRBJ2-1; 8 bases agree with TRBD1. V shed 3 bases, J shed 2 bases, and the junction held 0 bases outside the gene matches. The V gene's germline CDR1 is MGHDK and CDR2 SYGVNS. The CDR3 has 14 residues. CDR3 DNA sequence: TGTGCCAGCAGTGAGACAGGGGCCTACAATGAGCAGTTCTTC. The encoded protein is CASSETGAYNEQFF.

The chain uses TRBV7-2 and TRBJ2-7, with 10 bases identical to TRBD2. Germline values: CDR1 SGHTA, CDR2 FQGNSA. V shed 5 bases and J 3 bases; nucleotides not matched to a gene: 7. The CDR3 runs 15 residues. CDR3 in DNA: TGTGCCAGCAGCCCCGGGACTAGCGAGCTCTACGAGCAGTACTTC. Protein product: CASSPGTSELYEQYF.

This chain connects TRBV13 to TRBJ2-5, with TRBD2 matching over 10 bases. V trimming: 6 bases; J trimming: 4 bases; junction bases outside the gene matches: 5. The germline V gene encodes CDR1 PRHDT and CDR2 FYEKMQ (reference sequence). The CDR3 has 14 residues. CDR3 nucleotides: TGTGCCAGCAGTACTAGCGGGGTGTCAGAGACCCAGTACTTC. Its translation is CASSTSGVSETQYF.

The chain carries TRBV19 and TRBJ1-2; D remains ambiguous. The CDR3 covers 12 residues. Looked up from germline, CDR1 is LNHDA and CDR2 is SQIVND (reference sequence). The V and J ends lost 7 bases and 4 bases respectively, with 10 bases between them. The CDR3 spells CASTGEIYGYTF. For the CDR3, the DNA is TGTGCCAGTACGGGTGAAATCTATGGCTACACCTTC.

The chain recombines TRBV18 with TRBJ2-6; D not certain. CDR3 length equals 14 residues. Germline CDR1 is KGHSH and CDR2 is LQKENI. V lost 0 bases and J 4 bases, leaving 4 bases between the germline ends. The CDR3 DNA reads as TGTGCCAGCTCACCACCGGTGGGGGCCAACGTCCTGACTTTC. It is translated as CASSPPVGANVLTF.

This clone is a singleton in its sample. The chain is built from TRBV11-1 and TRBJ2-1; D is undetermined. Germline V CDR1 and CDR2: SGHAT, FQDESV (reference sequence). Between the trimmed V and J ends, which lost 3 bases and 5 bases, there was a span of 11 bases. The CDR3 runs to 14 residues. The CDR3 loop is CASSFLHQDNEQFF. The CDR3 region has the DNA TGTGCCAGCAGCTTCTTGCACCAGGACAATGAGCAGTTCTTC.